This T cell receptor (beta chain) was identified in a study of T cell responses to AZD1222 COVID-19 vaccine (dated by TCRdb to about 2021). With respect to the entire study: A total of 230 to 250 trial participants underwent TCR sequencing, of whom some 210 received two doses of AZD1222 and some 25 received two doses of the MenACWY control vaccine. Trial participants were enrolled by age into subgroups of 18-55, 56-69 and 70-plus years, and around 150, 29 and 61 TCR-sequenced participants, respectively, were included in these subgroups. Results and caveats for the whole study, not just this receptor: The whole spike protein was spanned by vaccine-associated CD4 TCRs, and dominant responses were seen in regions 160-218 and 743-854. After two AZD1222 doses, both the breadth and the depth of spike-specific TCRs were significantly higher than at day 0 and than in MenACWY recipients. Nearly half of unique spike-specific TCRs reportedly recognized epitopes outside regions mutated in the B.1.351 and B.1.1.7 variants. The 56-69-year group was small, and its depth increase did not reach significance, likely because of low power. Because no day 14 peak-response samples were available, the repertoires could be characterized only after the peak T cell response. Conclusions about previously exposed vaccinees were limited because only 5 or 6 AZD1222 recipients were SARS-CoV-2 seropositive at baseline. Participants were mostly white British, with more females than males. The authors suggested clonal diversity may have been underestimated.

The CDR3 regions of human TCRbeta chains were analyzed by immunosequencing. Per the original workflow: Repertoire TCRs were matched against a reference library of SARS-CoV-2-specific TCRs generated with the MIRA antigen-specificity platform. Breadth was defined as the fraction of unique TCRs that were SARS-CoV-2-associated. Depth was defined as the fraction of total T cells that were SARS-CoV-2-associated. Using the MIRA data, every spike-specific TCR was mapped to the spike region that the TCR reacted to and assigned to either a CD4 or a CD8 class. Log10-transformed breadth and depth values were compared by one-way ANOVA with Sidak's multiple comparisons tests. The table comes from immuneACCESS by way of TCRdb, which keeps in-frame sequences with V and J called. Part of the clones is missing from these tables; in studies checked, under half for an unresolved V gene and the rest for unknown reasons. The V and J calls and the clone size are those of that table, but D and trimming were determined from the DNA. The sample has over 110,000 clones on record, roughly nine tenths of them singletons. The ten largest clones represent about 10% of the sample.

CDR3 length: 14 amino acids, cysteine to phenylalanine. This entry keeps only the CDR3 DNA: 42 bases, framed from base 1. V and J are truncated by 2 bases and 3 bases respectively, leaving an intervening sequence of 11 bases. CDR1 and CDR2 are drawn from the germline V gene (reference sequence): SSHAT, FNYEAQ. Concerning this clone itself: Its antigen is unknown. Base qualities are missing; no much larger clone stands one base away.

The sample's time point, from its label and the paper: about 28 days (+/-7) after the second vaccine dose. AZD1222 recipients whose second dose came at about 4 weeks and those whose second dose came at about 12 weeks were combined into one group, since spike-specific TCR depth and breadth did not differ between the two schedules. Samples from vaccinated people were obtained from the UK trials COV001 and COV002, which included a single-blind randomized controlled phase 2/3 trial of AZD1222 (ChAdOx1 nCoV-19) in healthy adults. Trial participant PBMC samples were collected at day 0 and day 28 after the second dose for TCRbeta chain sequencing.

The receptor chain draws on TRBV7-7 and TRBJ2-7; the D gene is unclear. The receptor was isolated from an adult who received the AZD1222 COVID-19 vaccine. The specimen was peripheral blood, collected 28 days after the second AZD1222 dose. CDR3 reads: CASSLTCSLYEQYF. At the DNA level, the sequence is TGTGCCAGCAGCTTAACCTGTAGCCTCTACGAGCAGTACTTC.